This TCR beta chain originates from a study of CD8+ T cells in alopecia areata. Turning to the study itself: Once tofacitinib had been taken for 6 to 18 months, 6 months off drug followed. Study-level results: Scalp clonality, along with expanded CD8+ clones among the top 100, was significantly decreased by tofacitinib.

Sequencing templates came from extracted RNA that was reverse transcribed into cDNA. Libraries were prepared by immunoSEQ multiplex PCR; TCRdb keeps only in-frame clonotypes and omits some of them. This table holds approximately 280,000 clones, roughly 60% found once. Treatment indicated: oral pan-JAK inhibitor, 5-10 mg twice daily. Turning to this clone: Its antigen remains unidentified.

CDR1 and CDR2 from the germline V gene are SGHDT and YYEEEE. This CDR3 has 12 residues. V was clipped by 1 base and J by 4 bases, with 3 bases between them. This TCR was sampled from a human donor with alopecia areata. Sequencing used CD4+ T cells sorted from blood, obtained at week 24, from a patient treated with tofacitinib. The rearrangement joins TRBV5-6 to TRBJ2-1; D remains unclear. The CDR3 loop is CASSLNYNEQFF. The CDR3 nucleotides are TGTGCCAGCAGCTTGAATTACAATGAGCAGTTCTTC.